Below are 27 T cell receptor beta chains sequenced from a single sample in a study of blood T cell repertoires in COVID-19. Clones were read by immunoSEQ multiplex PCR, and TCRdb kept only the in-frame ones, dropping some. The data show more than 300,000 clones, over 90% seen once. The sequencing sample was made of PBMCs or T cells enriched from blood (not recorded which). These receptor sequences come from a woman under 40 who had been exposed to COVID-19.

The chain recombines TRBV9 with TRBJ2-5, with D perhaps TRBD2 (5 bases). The length of the CDR3 is 15 residues. Trimming took 0 bases from V and 4 from J, leaving 13 bases between them. The germline CDR1 and CDR2 sequences are SGDLS and YYNGEE. CDR3 sequence: CASSVGPHRGETQYF. The CDR3, as DNA: TGTGCCAGCAGCGTAGGGCCTCATCGGGGAGAGACCCAGTACTTC. The complete variable domain, with remaining parts taken from reference TRBV9 and TRBJ2-5, reads DSGVTQTPKHLITATGQRVTLRCSPRSGDLSVYWYQQSLDQGLQFLIQYYNGEERAKGNILERFSAQQFPDLHSELNLSSLELGDSALYFCASSVGPHRGETQYFGPGTRLLVL.

A few counts support this clone. This chain uses TRBV20-1 with TRBJ1-5; 8 nucleotides match TRBD1. Germline V gene data show CDR1 as DFQATT and CDR2 as SNEGSKA (reference sequence). V was clipped by 3 bases and J by 1 base; unmatched bases: 2. The CDR3 has 14 residues. The CDR3 bases are TGCAGTGCTAGTGGGACAGGAAGCAATCAGCCCCAGCATTTT. Translated: CSASGTGSNQPQHF.

J is TRBJ1-1 and V is TRBV9; D remains ambiguous. CDR3 length: 14 residues. Per the germline V gene, CDR1 is SGDLS and CDR2 is YYNGEE. V was trimmed by 5 bases and J by 5 bases, leaving 16 bases between them. CDR3 nucleotide sequence: TGTGCCAGCAGTCCAGCCGGCGTGGAGACTGAAGCTTTCTTT. This gives the protein CASSPAGVETEAFF.

The chain couples TRBV24-1 to TRBJ2-2; perhaps TRBD1 as D (5 bases). The V gene's germline CDR1 is KGHDR and CDR2 SFDVKD. Trimming removed 8 bases at V and 4 bases at J, with 10 bases between. The CDR3 is 13 residues long. Here the CDR3 reads CATTDRLTGELFF. The CDR3 nucleotides are TGTGCCACCACTGACAGACTCACCGGGGAGCTGTTTTTT.

This rearrangement joins TRBV15 to TRBJ2-5, with a weak D call TRBD1 (5 bases). CDR1 is LNHNV and CDR2 is YYDKDF in the germline V gene (reference sequence). The V end lost 1 base, the J end lost 4 bases, and 19 bases lay between the germline ends. This CDR3 has 17 amino acids. The CDR3 coding sequence is TGTGCCACCAGCAGAGTCCCGTGGGTAGGGGTTCGAGAGACCCAGTACTTC. Encoded protein: CATSRVPWVGVRETQYF.

The chain is built from TRBV19 and TRBJ2-3, with D perhaps matching TRBD1 (5 bases). The germline CDR1 and CDR2 sequences are LNHDA and SQIVND (reference sequence). Trimming removed 5 bases from V and 4 bases from J, with 13 bases in between. The CDR3 loop spans 14 amino acids. Written as DNA, the CDR3 is TGTGCCAGTAGTCTCAGCCCAGGGTCAGATACGCAGTATTTT. This sequence encodes CASSLSPGSDTQYF.

The V gene is TRBV11-2, the J gene TRBJ1-2, with 8 positions matching TRBD1. The CDR3 contains 13 residues. Germline values: CDR1 SGHAT, CDR2 FQNNGV. Trimming removed 5 bases from V and 6 bases from J; junction bases left unmatched: 5. The CDR3 bases are TGTGCCAGCAGCGACAGGGGCACCAATGGCTACACCTTC. As protein: CASSDRGTNGYTF.

The chain recombines TRBV7-9 with TRBJ1-5; D gene uncertain. Germline V gene data show CDR1 as SEHNR and CDR2 as FQNEAQ (reference sequence). The CDR3 length is 15 residues. The V end was cut by 11 bases, the J end by 2 bases, with 19 bases between. The CDR3 here is CAVSTDKAGNQPQHF. The DNA of the CDR3 is TGTGCCGTCTCAACCGACAAAGCCGGCAATCAGCCCCAGCATTTT.

The chain is built from TRBV19 and TRBJ1-5; the D gene is possibly TRBD1 (6 bases). This CDR3 contains 19 residues. Germline V gene sequence: CDR1 LNHDA, CDR2 SQIVND (reference sequence). Deletions cut 2 bases from V and 0 bases from J, with 20 bases between. The CDR3 DNA reads TGTGCCAGTAGTATAACACGACAGGTCTTATCTCATAGCAATCAGCCCCAGCATTTT. Protein sequence: CASSITRQVLSHSNQPQHF.

The chain uses TRBV11-2 and TRBJ2-3, with 10 positions matching TRBD2. The CDR3 totals 18 residues. The V gene's germline CDR1 is SGHAT and CDR2 FQNNGV. V was pared by 2 bases and J by 2 bases, with 10 bases of the junction left unmatched. CDR3 in amino acids: CASSLKAGGTLPTDTQYF. CDR3 nucleotide sequence: TGTGCCAGCAGCTTAAAAGCGGGGGGGACCTTACCCACAGATACGCAGTATTTT. Using reference TRBV11-2 and TRBJ2-3 for the parts outside the CDR3, the full variable domain is EAGVAQSPRYKIIEKRQSVAFWCNPISGHATLYWYQQILGQGPKLLIQFQNNGVVDDSQLPKDRFSAERLKGVDSTLKIQPAKLEDSAVYLCASSLKAGGTLPTDTQYFGPGTRLTVL.

This clone was picked up a small number of times. V is TRBV7-3 and J is TRBJ1-1; D remains unclear. The CDR3 has 13 residues. Germline V gene data show CDR1 as SGHTA and CDR2 as FQGTGA. The ends were cut back, 1 base at V and 4 bases at J, with 7 bases in the middle. The CDR3 DNA reads TGTGCCAGCAGCTTAAGCCCGGGCACTGAAGCTTTCTTT. Translating gives CASSLSPGTEAFF.

The chain combines TRBV27 with TRBJ2-7; D may be TRBD1 (6 bases). Trimming stripped 3 bases from V and 4 bases from J, with 10 bases between. The CDR3 spans 13 residues. Germline-derived CDR1 and CDR2 are MNHEY and SMNVEV (reference sequence). This CDR3 is CASSFRGQYEQYF. CDR3 nucleotide sequence: TGTGCCAGCAGTTTCCGGGGACAATACGAGCAGTACTTC.

The genes are TRBV10-3 and TRBJ2-3; 10 positions match TRBD2. The CDR3 sequence is 13 residues long. The trim removed 7 bases at V and 4 bases at J, leaving 2 bases unmatched. CDR1 is ENHRY, CDR2 SYGVKD, per germline. Written as DNA, the CDR3 is TGTGCCATCAAAACTAGCGGGGCAGATACGCAGTATTTT. Residues: CAIKTSGADTQYF.

V is TRBV5-4 and J is TRBJ2-4, with D perhaps TRBD2 (7 bases). The ends were cut back, 4 bases at V and 1 base at J, with 12 bases in the middle. The CDR3 length is 15 residues. Germline assignment: CDR1 SGHNT and CDR2 YYREEE (reference sequence). CDR3 loop: CASSLRGGAKNIQYF. Written as DNA, the CDR3 is TGTGCCAGCAGCCTGAGGGGGGGGGCCAAAAACATTCAGTACTTC.

The V and J genes are TRBV5-1 and TRBJ2-5; 12 nucleotides match TRBD2. The CDR3 is 14 amino acids. The J segment lost 5 bases and the V segment lost 3 bases, leaving 2 bases of the junction unmatched. Germline V gene lookup returns CDR1 SGHRS and CDR2 YFSETQ. CDR3 sequence (DNA): TGCGCCAGCAGCTCTAGCGGGGGGGCGGAGACCCAGTACTTC. Residues: CASSSSGGAETQYF.

V is TRBV7-8 and J is TRBJ1-1; D ambiguous. CDR3 length: 15 amino acids. The V gene's germline CDR1 is SGHVS and CDR2 FQNEAQ. V lost 1 base and J 4 bases, leaving 13 bases between the germline ends. CDR3 residues: CASSLEPPGVTEAFF. In DNA form, the CDR3 reads TGTGCCAGCAGCTTAGAACCACCCGGGGTCACTGAAGCTTTCTTT.

The chain joins TRBV27 to TRBJ2-2; D gene unclear. Germline CDR1 is MNHEY and CDR2 is SMNVEV (reference sequence). This CDR3 region has 13 residues. V gave up 6 bases and J gave up 6 bases, with 11 bases separating them. The CDR3 loop is CASRTLRSGELFF. In DNA, the CDR3 is TGTGCCAGCAGAACTCTCCGCTCCGGGGAGCTGTTTTTT.

The V call is TRBV24-1, the J call TRBJ2-6; perhaps TRBD1 as D (6 bases). CDR1 and CDR2 from the germline V gene are KGHDR and SFDVKD. V dropped 8 bases and J dropped 1 base, with 23 bases sitting between them. CDR3 length equals 19 residues. CDR3 sequence: CATTWTVRGGWSGANVLTF. The CDR3 DNA sequence: TGTGCCACCACATGGACAGTACGAGGTGGGTGGTCTGGGGCCAACGTCCTGACTTTC.

The V and J genes are TRBV10-2 and TRBJ1-5; D is unresolved. Per germline, CDR1 WSHSY and CDR2 SAAADI. The CDR3 contains 17 residues. The ends were cut back, 0 bases at V and 0 bases at J, with 12 bases in the middle. CDR3 nucleotide sequence: TGCGCCAGCAGTGAGTCGAATCCCTACTATAGCAATCAGCCCCAGCATTTT. Amino acids: CASSESNPYYSNQPQHF.

This chain connects TRBV5-1 to TRBJ2-6; maybe TRBD1 (5 bases). Germline V gives CDR1 SGHRS, CDR2 YFSETQ. The ends were cut back, 1 base at V and 2 bases at J, with 10 bases in the middle. CDR3 length equals 16 residues. In DNA form, the CDR3 reads TGCGCCAGCAGCTTGTGGCAGGGTACTGGGGCCAACGTCCTGACTTTC. Its protein product is CASSLWQGTGANVLTF.

J is TRBJ2-3 and V is TRBV11-1; TRBD2 agrees at 7 bases. The CDR3 runs 16 residues. With V trimmed by 3 bases and J by 5 bases, 11 bases remained unmatched. In germline, CDR1 is SGHAT, CDR2 FQDESV (reference sequence). This CDR3 reads CASSLPGGPRGDTQYF. In DNA form, the CDR3 reads TGTGCCAGCAGCTTGCCGGGGGGTCCACGGGGAGATACGCAGTATTTT.

The CDR3 DNA is TGTGCCAGCTCACCTAAAACATGGAACTATGGCTACACCTTC. This translates into CASSPKTWNYGYTF. The chain links TRBV18 to TRBJ1-2; D is undetermined. The CDR3 is 14 residues long. V gave up 3 bases and J gave up 2 bases, with 10 bases separating them. CDR1 and CDR2 from the germline V gene are KGHSH and LQKENI.

This chain joins TRBV9 and TRBJ2-2; TRBD1 matches 9 bases. In germline, CDR1 is SGDLS, CDR2 YYNGEE. The CDR3 totals 17 residues. V lost 2 bases, J lost 3 bases, and 8 bases stayed unmatched. The chain's CDR3 is CASSVGPGTGHTGELFF. The CDR3, as DNA: TGTGCCAGCAGCGTCGGTCCCGGGACAGGGCACACCGGGGAGCTGTTTTTT.

The chain couples TRBV6-2 or TRBV6-3 to TRBJ2-3, with 11 bases that match TRBD2. Trimming at V came to 5 bases and at J to 1 base, leaving 5 bases not matched to a gene. CDR1 and CDR2 (germline): MNHEY, SVGEGT. The CDR3 is 16 residues long. The CDR3, as DNA: TGTGCCAGCAGTCTGCCGACTAGCGGGGGCACAGATACGCAGTATTTT. Translating gives CASSLPTSGGTDTQYF.

The genes are TRBV10-3 and TRBJ1-5, with unresolved D. The CDR3 is made up of 15 amino acids. Germline V lookup: CDR1 ENHRY, CDR2 SYGVKD. The V gene lost 5 bases and the J gene lost 8 bases, with 19 bases spanning the gap. The CDR3 protein is CAISQRNDGREPQHF. The CDR3 nucleotides read TGTGCCATCAGTCAGCGAAACGACGGGCGGGAGCCCCAGCATTTT.

The chain links TRBV19 to TRBJ1-1; 7 bases fit TRBD1. This CDR3 spans 13 amino acids. Germline assignment: CDR1 LNHDA and CDR2 SQIVND (reference sequence). V was clipped by 8 bases and J by 1 base; unmatched bases: 4. This chain's CDR3 is CASGDRSNTEAFF. The CDR3 DNA sequence: TGTGCCAGTGGGGACAGATCGAACACTGAAGCTTTCTTT. The entire variable domain, with the rest obtained from reference TRBV19 and TRBJ1-1, is as follows: DGGITQSPKYLFRKEGQNVTLSCEQNLNHDAMYWYRQDPGQGLRLIYYSQIVNDFQKGDIAEGYSVSREKKESFPLTVTSAQKNPTAFYLCASGDRSNTEAFFGQGTRLTVV.

Of note for this clone: In the same sample, other DNA sequences code for this CDR3. The rearrangement joins TRBV4-3 to TRBJ1-1; D gene uncertain. Deletions cut 0 bases from V and 2 bases from J, with 4 bases between. Per the germline V gene, CDR1 is LGHNA and CDR2 is YSLEER. This CDR3 has 13 residues. CDR3 sequence: CASSQDRNTEAFF. DNA for the CDR3: TGCGCCAGCAGCCAAGACCGTAACACTGAAGCTTTCTTT.